One and the same sample provided the 8 T cell receptor beta chains below, sequenced in a study of immune evolution from preneoplasia to lung adenocarcinoma. The repertoire was sequenced with immunoSEQ multiplex PCR; TCRdb's copy has only in-frame clones and lacks some. The sample has about 26,000 clones, around 70% seen once; the top ten hold 5% to 7%. Sequences were obtained from FFPE invasive lung adenocarcinoma tissue. These receptors were obtained from a person aged 60 to 70 with invasive lung adenocarcinoma. Some clones in this sample may be carry-over from other donors' samples.

This chain uses TRBV30 with TRBJ2-2; perhaps D is TRBD1 or TRBD2 (5 bases each). Trimming stripped 2 bases from V and 3 bases from J, with 22 bases between. There are 18 residues in the CDR3. The V gene's germline CDR1 is GTSNPN and CDR2 SVGIG (reference sequence). For the CDR3, the DNA is TGTGCCTGGAGTTCTCCCCGGGACCCGACTCGATACACCGGGGAGCTGTTTTTT. This encodes CAWSSPRDPTRYTGELFF.

The chain combines TRBV10-2 with TRBJ2-7, with TRBD1 identical over 8 bases. Germline CDR1 WSHSY, CDR2 SAAADI. The CDR3 consists of 14 residues. The J segment lost 1 base and the V segment lost 5 bases, leaving 4 bases of the junction unmatched. The CDR3 here is CASSRQGFSYEQYF. CDR3 DNA: TGCGCCAGCAGTAGACAGGGGTTTTCCTACGAGCAGTACTTC.

The chain links TRBV7-9 to TRBJ2-1; 11 nucleotides align to TRBD2. CDR3 length: 17 residues. Per the germline V gene, CDR1 is SEHNR and CDR2 is FQNEAQ (reference sequence). J was trimmed by 4 bases and V by 3 bases; bases with no gene match: 8. The chain's CDR3 is CASSFGRGLAVYNEQFF. The DNA for the CDR3 is TGTGCCAGCAGCTTCGGTCGGGGACTAGCGGTTTACAATGAGCAGTTCTTC.

The chain couples TRBV10-3 to TRBJ2-3, with D unresolved. V was pared by 3 bases and J by 2 bases, with 6 bases between. Germline V gene lookup returns CDR1 ENHRY and CDR2 SYGVKD. The CDR3 is 13 amino acids. CDR3 region: CAISDLATDTQYF. CDR3 bases: TGTGCCATCAGTGATTTGGCCACAGATACGCAGTATTTT.

The CDR3 loop is CASSSDPGLAGVDGELFF. The CDR3 bases are TGTGCCAGCAGTTCCGACCCGGGACTAGCGGGAGTTGACGGGGAGCTGTTTTTT. The genes are TRBV27 and TRBJ2-2; 14 nucleotides align to TRBD2. The V segment lost 4 bases and the J segment 7 bases; nucleotides outside the gene matches: 11. Per germline, CDR1 MNHEY and CDR2 SMNVEV (reference sequence). The CDR3 length is 18 residues.

This clone was observed a single time. The chain couples TRBV7-3 to TRBJ2-7, with TRBD1 identical over 9 bases. The CDR3 is 13 amino acids. Germline V gene lookup returns CDR1 SGHTA and CDR2 FQGTGA. Trimming cost V 7 bases and J 6 bases; bases outside gene matches: 7. DNA of the CDR3: TGTGCCAGCACTCGACAGGGGGGGGGCGAGCAGTACTTC. Translating gives CASTRQGGGEQYF.

The chain has TRBV6-6 and TRBJ2-1; D may be TRBD1 (5 bases). The CDR3 covers 15 residues. Per germline, CDR1 MNHNY and CDR2 SVGAGI (reference sequence). Trimming removed 4 bases at V and 1 base at J, with 11 bases between. This chain's CDR3 is CASSSPRTSYNEQFF. The DNA for the CDR3 is TGTGCCAGCAGTTCCCCCAGGACATCCTACAATGAGCAGTTCTTC.

The V call is TRBV6-1, the J call TRBJ2-7; TRBD1 matches 10 bases. Germline CDR1 reads MNHNS; CDR2 reads SASEGT. The CDR3 loop spans 15 amino acids. With 3 bases clipped from V and 3 bases from J, the junction kept 5 bases outside the gene matches. CDR3 protein: CASSDPGTGVYEQYF. The CDR3, as DNA: TGTGCCAGCAGTGACCCCGGGACAGGGGTCTACGAGCAGTACTTC.